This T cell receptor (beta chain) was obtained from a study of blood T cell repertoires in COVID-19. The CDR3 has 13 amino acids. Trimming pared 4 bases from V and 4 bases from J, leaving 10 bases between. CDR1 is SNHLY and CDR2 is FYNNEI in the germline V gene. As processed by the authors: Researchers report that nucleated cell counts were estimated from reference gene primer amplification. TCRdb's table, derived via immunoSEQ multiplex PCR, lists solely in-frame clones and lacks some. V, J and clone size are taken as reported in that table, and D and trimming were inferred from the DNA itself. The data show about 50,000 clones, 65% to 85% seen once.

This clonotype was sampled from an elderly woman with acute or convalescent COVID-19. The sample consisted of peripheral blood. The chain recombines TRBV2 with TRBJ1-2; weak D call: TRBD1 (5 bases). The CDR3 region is CASSVGHFYGYTF. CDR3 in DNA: TGTGCCAGCAGTGTCGGACACTTCTATGGCTACACCTTC.